The entry below describes one T cell receptor (beta chain). The antigen remains undetermined. This entry comes from a study of identical twins. The study, taken as a whole, reports: For out-of-frame alpha sequences shared by twins, low generation probability was in excess. The study based its conclusions on cross-sectional statistical analysis and did not follow the same donors.

Template switching added a universal primer binding site, and final cDNA carried unique molecular identifiers. TCRdb passed the 5' RACE reads through MiXCR, listing each CDR3 protein once. This sample has about 460,000 distinct CDR3 sequences; approximately 15% occur once, and the top ten carry approximately 0.52%. This sample was shared with a second study, whose subject was yellow fever vaccine responses in identical twins. As that study records: Reportedly, twins showed a vaccine T cell response that looked partly convergent and partly personalized.

This TCR derives from a woman between 18 and 29 years old in good health. The sequencing sample was made of CD4+ T cells sorted from blood.

The CDR3 nucleotides are TGTGCCAGCAGTCCCCTAGGGACTAGCGATCAAGAGACCCAGTACTTC. Its translation: CASSPLGTSDQETQYF. The gene calls are TRBV28 and TRBJ2-5; 10 positions agree with TRBD2. The trim removed 5 bases at V and 2 bases at J, leaving 8 bases unmatched. This CDR3 is built from 16 residues. CDR1 and CDR2 (germline): MDHEN, SYDVKM.